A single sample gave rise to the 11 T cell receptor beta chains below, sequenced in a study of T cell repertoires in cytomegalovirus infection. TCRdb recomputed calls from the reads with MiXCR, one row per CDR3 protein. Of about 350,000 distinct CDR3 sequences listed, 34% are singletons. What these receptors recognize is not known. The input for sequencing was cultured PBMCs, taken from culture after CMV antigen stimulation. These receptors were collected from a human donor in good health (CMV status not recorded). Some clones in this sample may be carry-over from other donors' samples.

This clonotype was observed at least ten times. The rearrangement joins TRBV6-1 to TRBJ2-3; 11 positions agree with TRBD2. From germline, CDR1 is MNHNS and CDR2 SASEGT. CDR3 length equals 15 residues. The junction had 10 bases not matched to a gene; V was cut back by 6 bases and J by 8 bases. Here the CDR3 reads CASSPLAGASGTQYF. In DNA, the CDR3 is TGTGCCAGCAGCCCACTAGCGGGAGCTTCGGGTACGCAGTATTTT.

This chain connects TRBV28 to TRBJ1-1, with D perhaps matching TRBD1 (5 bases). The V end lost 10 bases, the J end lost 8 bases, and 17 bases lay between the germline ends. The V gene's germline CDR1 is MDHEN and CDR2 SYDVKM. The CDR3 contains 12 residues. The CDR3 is CATRVETEEAFF. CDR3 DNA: TGTGCCACCAGGGTGGAGACGGAAGAAGCTTTCTTT.

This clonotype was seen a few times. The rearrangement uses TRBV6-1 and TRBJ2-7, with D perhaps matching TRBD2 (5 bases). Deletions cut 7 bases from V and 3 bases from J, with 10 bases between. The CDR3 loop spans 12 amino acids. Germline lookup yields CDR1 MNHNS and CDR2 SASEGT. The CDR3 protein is CASTERCYEQYV. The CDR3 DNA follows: TGTGCCAGCACGGAGCGGTGCTACGAGCAGTACGTC.

The CDR3 region has the DNA TGTGCCAGCAGCTTAAGGCCGGGTAGGAACGAGCAGTACTTC. It encodes CASSLRPGRNEQYF. V is TRBV7-3 and J is TRBJ2-7; no definite D call. Germline V gene data show CDR1 as SGHTA and CDR2 as FQGTGA. The CDR3 spans 14 residues. Trimming removed 1 base from V and 5 bases from J, with 12 bases in between.

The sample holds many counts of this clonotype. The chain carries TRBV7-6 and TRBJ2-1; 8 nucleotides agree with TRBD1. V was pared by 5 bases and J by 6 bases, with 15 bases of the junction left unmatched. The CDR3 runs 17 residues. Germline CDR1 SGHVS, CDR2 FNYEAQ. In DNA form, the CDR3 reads TGTGCCAGCAGCCCTAGGCCGGGACAGGTTGCCGCCAATGAGCAGTTCTTC. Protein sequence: CASSPRPGQVAANEQFF.

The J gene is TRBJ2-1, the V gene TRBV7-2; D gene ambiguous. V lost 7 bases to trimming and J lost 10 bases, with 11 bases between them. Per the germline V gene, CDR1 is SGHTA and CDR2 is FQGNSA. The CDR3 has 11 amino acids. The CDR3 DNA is TGTGCCAGCACCCTCGCCTGGGAGCAGTTCTTC. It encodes CASTLAWEQFF.

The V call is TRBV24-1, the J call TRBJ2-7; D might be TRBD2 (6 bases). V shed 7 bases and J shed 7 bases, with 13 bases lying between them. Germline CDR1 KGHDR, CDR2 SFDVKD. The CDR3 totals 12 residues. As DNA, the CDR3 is TGTGCCACCAGATCCCTGGCGGGGGAGCAGTACTTC. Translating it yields CATRSLAGEQYF.

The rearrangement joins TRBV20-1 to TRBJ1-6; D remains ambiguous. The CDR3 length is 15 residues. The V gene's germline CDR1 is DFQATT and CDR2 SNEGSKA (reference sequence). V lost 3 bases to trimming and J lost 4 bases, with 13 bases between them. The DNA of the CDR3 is TGCAGTGCTAGGGATCTACAGACTTATAATTCACCCCTCCACTTT. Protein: CSARDLQTYNSPLHF.

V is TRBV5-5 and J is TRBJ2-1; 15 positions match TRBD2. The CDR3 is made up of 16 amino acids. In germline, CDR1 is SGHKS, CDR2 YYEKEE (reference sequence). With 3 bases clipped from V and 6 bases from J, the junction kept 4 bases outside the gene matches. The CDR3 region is CASSSWGLAGGNEQFF. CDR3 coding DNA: TGTGCCAGCAGCTCCTGGGGACTAGCGGGAGGCAATGAGCAGTTCTTC.

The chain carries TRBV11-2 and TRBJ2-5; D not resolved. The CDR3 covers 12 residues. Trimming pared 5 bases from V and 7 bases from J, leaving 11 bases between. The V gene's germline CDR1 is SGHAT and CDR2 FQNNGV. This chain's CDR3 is CASSPSVRTQYF. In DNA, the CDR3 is TGTGCCAGCAGCCCCAGCGTCCGGACCCAGTACTTC.

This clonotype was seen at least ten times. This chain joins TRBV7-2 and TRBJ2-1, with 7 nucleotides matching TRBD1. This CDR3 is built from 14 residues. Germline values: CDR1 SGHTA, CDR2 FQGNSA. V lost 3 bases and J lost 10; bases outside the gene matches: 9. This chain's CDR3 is CASSFDGIRGEQFF. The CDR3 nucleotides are TGTGCCAGCAGCTTTGACGGGATCAGGGGGGAGCAGTTCTTC.